These 17 T cell receptor beta chains were all obtained from the same sample, sequenced in a study of CXCR3-negative and CXCR3-positive naive CD8 T cells. The libraries of TRB cDNA were constructed through 5' RACE using UMI labels. One entry per CDR3 protein, without DNA, is what TCRdb gives after re-calling the 5' RACE reads. This table lists some 130,000 distinct CDR3 sequences. The material sequenced was naive CXCR3- CD8+ T cells from blood. Documented subset: CD45RO-CCR7+CD27+CD95- naive CD8+ T cells lacking CXCR3 (TNR3-). The receptors shown here come from a human donor in good health. Some clones in this sample may be carry-over from other donors' samples.

This sequence joins TRBV7-2 and TRBJ2-2. Looked up from germline, CDR1 is SGHTA and CDR2 is FQGNSA. The CDR3 contains 15 residues. This CDR3 is CASSSLAVNTGELFF.

The rearrangement joins TRBV12-3 or TRBV12-4 to TRBJ2-1; TCRdb's assignment of TRBD2 cannot be checked, as there is no DNA. This CDR3 region has 14 residues. This CDR3 reads CASSLASGDNEQFF.

This rearrangement joins TRBV7-6 to TRBJ2-2; the D gene TCRdb calls, TRBD2, cannot be checked with no DNA. The germline V gene encodes CDR1 SGHVS and CDR2 FNYEAQ. This CDR3 contains 15 residues. The CDR3 sequence: CASSSGPRGAGELFF.

The chain combines TRBV20-1 with TRBJ1-1; TCRdb proposes TRBD1, but this gene call is untestable without DNA. The CDR3 runs to 14 residues. Germline V gene lookup returns CDR1 DFQATT and CDR2 SNEGSKA (reference sequence). CDR3: CSFNLRGLRAEAFF.

The chain links TRBV12-2 to TRBJ2-6; TCRdb gives TRBD1 as the D gene, but with no DNA this cannot be confirmed. TRBV12-2 is an annotated pseudogene. The CDR3 is 16 residues long. The CDR3 region is CASRFRDRTGANVLTF.

The chain joins TRBV27 to TRBJ2-7; TCRdb gives TRBD1 as the D gene, but with no DNA this cannot be confirmed. The CDR3 has 14 amino acids. Germline V gives CDR1 MNHEY, CDR2 SMNVEV (reference sequence). Here the CDR3 reads CASRQDRGWNEQYF.

The chain has TRBV6-5 and TRBJ2-7; TCRdb's assignment of TRBD2 cannot be checked, as there is no DNA. The CDR3 loop spans 15 amino acids. The germline gives CDR1 MNHEY, CDR2 SVGAGI. CDR3 protein: CASSYGASGGYEQYF.

The chain is built from TRBV5-1 and TRBJ2-7. Germline CDR1 reads SGHRS; CDR2 reads YFSETQ. CDR3 length: 15 residues. Here the CDR3 reads CASSLGTRGGYEQYF.

This chain uses TRBV7-6 with TRBJ2-7; TCRdb's D gene call, TRBD2, goes unchecked for lack of DNA. Germline assignment: CDR1 SGHVS and CDR2 FNYEAQ. The CDR3 covers 16 residues. This CDR3 reads CASSLVAGEPSYEQYF.

The chain carries TRBV15 and TRBJ1-1; TCRdb's D call, TRBD1, is unchecked because there is no DNA. The CDR3 is made up of 15 amino acids. Germline-derived CDR1 and CDR2 are LNHNV and YYDKDF (reference sequence). CDR3: CATSRPLTGNTEAFF.

The rearrangement links TRBV28 to TRBJ1-1; TCRdb designates TRBD1, a call that cannot be tested without DNA. Per germline, CDR1 MDHEN and CDR2 SYDVKM. The CDR3 loop spans 14 amino acids. The CDR3 spells CASSLRGRGTEAFF.

The V call is TRBV12-3 or TRBV12-4, the J call TRBJ2-1; TCRdb picks TRBD1, but there is no DNA to check that call. The CDR3 spans 15 residues. CDR3 protein: CASSLADRVGNEQFF.

The chain carries TRBV7-9 and TRBJ2-7; TCRdb outputs TRBD2, but without DNA this stays unchecked. CDR1 is SEHNR and CDR2 is FQNEAQ in the germline V gene (reference sequence). The length of the CDR3 is 14 residues. This chain's CDR3 is CASSLVPSGYEQYF. Combining the CDR3 with reference TRBV7-9 and TRBJ2-7 gives the whole variable domain DTGVSQNPRHKITKRGQNVTFRCDPISEHNRLYWYRQTLGQGPEFLTYFQNEAQLEKSRLLSDRFSAERPKGSFSTLEIQRTEQGDSAMYLCASSLVPSGYEQYFGPGTRLTVT.

The chain combines TRBV6-6 with TRBJ2-1; no DNA is available, so the TRBD2 call from TCRdb remains unchecked. The CDR3 length is 16 residues. Looked up from germline, CDR1 is MNHNY and CDR2 is SVGAGI (reference sequence). The CDR3 protein is CASSQFLAGGRSEQFF.

V gene TRBV6-5 combines with J gene TRBJ1-1. The germline gives CDR1 MNHEY, CDR2 SVGAGI. The CDR3 loop spans 13 amino acids. CDR3 residues: CASSYVGVGRAFF.

The rearrangement links TRBV14 to TRBJ1-3. The CDR3 spans 15 residues. Germline V gives CDR1 SGHDN, CDR2 FVKESK. The CDR3 here is CASSPLAGDGNTIYF.

This chain's CDR3 is CASSVSDNPYEQYF. The rearrangement uses TRBV9 and TRBJ2-7. The CDR3 loop spans 14 amino acids. Germline V gene sequence: CDR1 SGDLS, CDR2 YYNGEE.